One and the same sample provided the 6 T cell receptor beta chains below, sequenced in a study of blood T cell repertoires in COVID-19. TCRdb keeps only in-frame clones here, not all; method: immunoSEQ multiplex PCR. The repertoire holds 240,000 or so clones, with roughly nine tenths as singletons. Sequenced: peripheral blood. The receptors here all came from a man aged 55 to 70 who had recovered from COVID-19.

The chain couples TRBV5-5 to TRBJ1-5; 7 positions match TRBD1. CDR1 is SGHKS, CDR2 YYEKEE, per germline (reference sequence). The ends lost 0 bases at V and 3 bases at J; junction bases unmatched: 3. The CDR3 consists of 15 residues. The CDR3 DNA reads as TGTGCCAGCAGCTTGGGACAGGGCTTCAATCAGCCCCAGCATTTT. This encodes CASSLGQGFNQPQHF.

This rearrangement joins TRBV9 to TRBJ1-1; perhaps TRBD1 as D (5 bases). Germline V gene data show CDR1 as SGDLS and CDR2 as YYNGEE. The ends were cut back, 4 bases at V and 3 bases at J, with 13 bases in the middle. The CDR3 extends over 14 amino acids. CDR3 DNA: TGTGCCAGCAGCCCGGGACTTGCATACACTGAAGCTTTCTTT. Its protein product is CASSPGLAYTEAFF.

The chain combines TRBV3-1 (or the pseudogene TRBV3-2) with TRBJ1-1, with TRBD1 matching 7 bases. Germline CDR1 reads LGHDT; CDR2 reads YNNKEL (reference sequence). J lost 1 base, V lost 4 bases, and 6 bases had no gene match. The CDR3 is made up of 15 amino acids. The CDR3 DNA sequence: TGTGCCAGCAGCCCACAGGGGCGCTGGAACACTGAAGCTTTCTTT. Translation gives CASSPQGRWNTEAFF.

CDR3 in amino acids: CASSLGSGGHSISYEQYF. The CDR3 nucleotides are TGTGCCAGCAGCTTAGGGAGCGGGGGGCACTCTATCTCCTACGAGCAGTACTTC. The V gene is TRBV7-2, the J gene TRBJ2-7, with 9 nucleotides matching TRBD2. In germline, CDR1 is SGHTA, CDR2 FQGNSA. The CDR3 runs 18 residues. Trimming removed 1 base from V and 0 bases from J; junction bases left unmatched: 10.

V is TRBV18 and J is TRBJ2-1, with 7 bases aligning to TRBD1. Germline V gene lookup returns CDR1 KGHSH and CDR2 LQKENI. V lost 3 bases and J lost 8; bases outside the gene matches: 7. The CDR3 is 14 amino acids. The chain's CDR3 is CASSPGQPQDEQFF. The CDR3 DNA follows: TGTGCCAGCTCACCGGGACAGCCTCAGGATGAGCAGTTCTTC. Full variable domain (missing parts from reference TRBV18 and TRBJ2-1): NAGVMQNPRHLVRRRGQEARLRCSPMKGHSHVYWYRQLPEEGLKFMVYLQKENIIDESGMPKERFSAEFPKEGPSILRIQQVVRGDSAAYFCASSPGQPQDEQFFGPGTRLTVL.

V and J are TRBV30 and TRBJ1-1, with a tentative D call TRBD1 (5 bases). The V end was cut by 6 bases, the J end by 7 bases, with 12 bases between. Germline-derived CDR1 and CDR2 are GTSNPN and SVGIG (reference sequence). The CDR3 is 11 amino acids. The CDR3 DNA is TGTGCCTGCCATATCCAGGGTGAAGCTTTCTTT. Its protein product is CACHIQGEAFF.